These 8 T cell receptor beta chains were all obtained from the same sample, sequenced in a study of post-analysis software for immune sequencing data. Findings and caveats of the study: The five TRBV segments detected at higher frequency in patients than in controls included TRBV5-6, TRBV5-1 and TRBV20-1.

Unique molecular identifiers were built into the TCR beta cDNA libraries. TCRdb itself ran the PCR reads through MiXCR, one entry per CDR3 protein. The table shows around 200,000 distinct CDR3 sequences, with around 30% occurring only once. These receptors are not linked to any known antigen. What was sequenced was blood. Receptors originate from a girl aged 2-17 years with multiple sclerosis.

V usage is TRBV15 and J usage is TRBJ2-5; no definite D call. CDR1 is LNHNV, CDR2 YYDKDF, per germline (reference sequence). V lost 0 bases and J lost 2, with 4 bases in between. CDR3 size: 13 residues. CDR3 in DNA: TGTGCCACCAGCAGAGATTTGCAAGAGACCCAGTACTTC. Protein: CATSRDLQETQYF.

Concerning this clonotype itself: This may stem from a read error, because a much larger clone lies one nucleotide away. J is TRBJ2-1 and V is TRBV5-6; no firm D call. Germline-derived CDR1 and CDR2 are SGHDT and YYEEEE. The CDR3 totals 11 residues. The CDR3 protein is CVSSFMGEQFF. The CDR3 region has the DNA TGTGTCAGCAGCTTCATGGGAGAGCAGTTCTTC. Complete variable domain (other parts from reference TRBV5-6 and TRBJ2-1): DAGVTQSPTHLIKTRGQQVTLRCSPKSGHDTVSWYQQALGQGPQFIFQYYEEEERQRGNFPDRFSGHQFPNYSSELNVNALLLGDSALYLCVSSFMGEQFFGPGTRLTVL.

Turning to this clonotype: This may come from a read error, since a much larger clone is one base off. The chain recombines TRBV12-3 or TRBV12-4 with TRBJ2-1, with no clear D. The J call may be mistaken, given a closer DNA end match to TRBJ2-7. This CDR3 is 14 amino acids long. CDR3 bases: TGTGCCAGCAGCCTTCTGGCCTCCTACAATGAGCAGTACTTC. Its protein product is CASSLLASYNEQYF.

Concerning this clonotype: A read error may be the cause here, since a much bigger clone is one base away. The V and J genes are TRBV10-3 and TRBJ2-5, with D tentatively TRBD2 (6 bases). The J call may be incorrect, as the DNA end agrees better with TRBJ2-7. The CDR3 runs to 12 residues. Germline lookup yields CDR1 ENHRY and CDR2 SYGVKD. CDR3 loop: CASSDGTYEQYF. The CDR3 DNA sequence: TGTGCCAGCAGTGATGGGACTTACGAGCAGTACTTC.

This chain connects TRBV12-3 or TRBV12-4 to TRBJ1-1, with D perhaps matching TRBD1 (5 bases). V was shortened by 6 bases and J by 6 bases, with 17 bases between the two germline ends. The CDR3 has 14 residues. CDR3 nucleotide sequence: TGTGCCAGCAGGATCCAGGGCGGGACCCCTGAAGCTTTCTTT. This translates into CASRIQGGTPEAFF.

The CDR3 is CASSPGPSGGLAQYF. The CDR3 coding sequence is TGTGCCAGCAGCCCAGGGCCTAGCGGGGGGTTGGCCCAGTACTTC. The rearrangement joins TRBV3-1 to TRBJ2-5; 11 nucleotides agree with TRBD2. Germline trimming cut 4 bases from V and 9 bases from J; bases unmatched to any gene: 10. Germline lookup yields CDR1 LGHDT and CDR2 YNNKEL (reference sequence). This CDR3 region has 15 residues.

This clonotype was counted many times. The V gene is TRBV27, the J gene TRBJ2-1; D perhaps matches TRBD2 (6 bases). This CDR3 region has 15 residues. The germline V gene has CDR1 MNHEY and CDR2 SMNVEV (reference sequence). V lost 2 bases, J lost 2 bases, and 10 bases lay in between. CDR3 protein: CASSLDAGPYNEQFF. DNA for the CDR3: TGTGCCAGCAGTTTAGATGCGGGGCCCTACAATGAGCAGTTCTTC.

The chain couples TRBV20-1 to TRBJ2-7, with D perhaps matching TRBD2 (7 bases). Germline values: CDR1 DFQATT, CDR2 SNEGSKA (reference sequence). The CDR3 consists of 14 residues. V was shortened by 3 bases and J by 6 bases, with 18 bases between the two germline ends. CDR3 region: CSASDGGPPCEQYF. The CDR3 region has the DNA TGCAGTGCTAGTGACGGGGGGCCACCCTGCGAGCAGTACTTC.